These 18 T cell receptor beta chains share one sample of origin, sequenced in a study of T cell repertoires in cytomegalovirus infection. MiXCR was run by TCRdb on the reads, yielding one entry per CDR3 protein. This table holds around 630,000 distinct CDR3 sequences, less than 25% found once. The sequencing input was CD8+ T cells from PBMCs. These receptors were collected from a human donor in good health (CMV status not recorded). Some clones in this sample may be carry-over from other donors' samples.

This clonotype came up many times. The rearrangement joins TRBV7-9 to TRBJ2-1, with a weak D call TRBD1 (5 bases). Germline V CDR1 and CDR2: SEHNR, FQNEAQ (reference sequence). The length of the CDR3 is 16 residues. The V and J ends lost 2 bases and 3 bases respectively, with 14 bases between them. CDR3 in amino acids: CASSLLQGAFYNEQFF. DNA for the CDR3: TGTGCCAGCAGCTTATTGCAGGGCGCGTTCTACAATGAGCAGTTCTTC. Based on the CDR3 plus reference TRBV7-9 and TRBJ2-1, the full variable domain is DTGVSQNPRHKITKRGQNVTFRCDPISEHNRLYWYRQTLGQGPEFLTYFQNEAQLEKSRLLSDRFSAERPKGSFSTLEIQRTEQGDSAMYLCASSLLQGAFYNEQFFGPGTRLTVL.

This clonotype was counted once. At one end, the junction sequence differs from germline, possibly due to a read error. The CDR3 DNA reads as TGTACCATCAGTGAGCAGGTCTTTTCTAGCGGGGTTTCCTACAATGAGCAGTTCTTC. Protein product: CTISEQVFSSGVSYNEQFF. This sequence joins TRBV10-3 and TRBJ2-1, with 9 bases aligning to TRBD2. CDR3 length: 19 residues. Per germline, CDR1 ENHRY and CDR2 SYGVKD.

This clonotype appeared a few times. The chain uses TRBV7-9 and TRBJ2-7; D gene uncertain. This CDR3 has 11 amino acids. V was pared by 5 bases and J by 7 bases, with 9 bases between. Germline V gives CDR1 SEHNR, CDR2 FQNEAQ (reference sequence). The CDR3 DNA follows: TGTGCCAGCAGCACAACAAGTGAGCAGTACTTC. Protein: CASSTTSEQYF.

About this clonotype: This may arise from a read error, as a much more abundant clone is one base away. This chain links TRBV4-1 with TRBJ2-1, with TRBD2 matching 8 bases. CDR1 and CDR2 from the germline V gene are MGHRA and YSYEKL. After removal of 1 base from V and 11 bases from J, the junction contained 10 bases not matched to a gene. The CDR3 has 15 amino acids. In nucleotides, the CDR3 is TGCGCCAGCAGCCAAGTAACGGGGGGGCCGAATAAGCAGTTCTTC. As protein: CASSQVTGGPNKQFF.

This clonotype was counted at least ten times. The chain links TRBV4-1 to TRBJ1-2; TRBD1 matches at 9 bases. The CDR3 is made up of 16 amino acids. Germline V CDR1 and CDR2: MGHRA, YSYEKL. Germline trimming cut 1 base from V and 4 bases from J; bases unmatched to any gene: 7. The CDR3 spells CASSQVRTGGGYGYTF. In nucleotides, the CDR3 is TGCGCCAGCAGCCAAGTTCGTACAGGGGGCGGCTATGGCTACACCTTC.

The genes are TRBV6-5 and TRBJ2-5; a possible D gene is TRBD1 (5 bases). The CDR3 covers 15 residues. V lost 7 bases and J 4 bases, leaving 19 bases between the germline ends. Germline CDR1 reads MNHEY; CDR2 reads SVGAGI. The CDR3 bases are TGTGCCAGCACCCCTGGGCAGGGCGGAAGAGAGACCCAGTACTTC. It codes for CASTPGQGGRETQYF.

Only a few counts were recorded for this clonotype. The gene calls are TRBV12-3 or TRBV12-4 and TRBJ1-4; possibly TRBD1 for D (5 bases). The CDR3 has 14 residues. V was pared by 5 bases and J by 4 bases, with 11 bases between. DNA of the CDR3: TGTGCCAGCAGTGGGTTGGGGCATAATGAAAAACTGTTTTTT. Protein sequence: CASSGLGHNEKLFF.

This clonotype has more than one count but fewer than ten. The rearrangement links TRBV4-1 to TRBJ2-5; no clear D. V shed 0 bases and J shed 10 bases, with 9 bases lying between them. The CDR3 totals 12 residues. Germline CDR1 MGHRA, CDR2 YSYEKL. The DNA for the CDR3 is TGCGCCAGCAGCCAAGATGGGTGGATCCAGTACTTC. It encodes CASSQDGWIQYF.

This clonotype was detected a few times. V usage is TRBV15 and J usage is TRBJ1-2; 7 nucleotides agree with TRBD1. V dropped 1 base and J dropped 7; count of bases not matched to a gene: 6. Germline CDR1 reads LNHNV; CDR2 reads YYDKDF (reference sequence). The length of the CDR3 is 14 residues. The CDR3 DNA is TGTGCCACCAGCAGAGGAGGGGGCGAGGTTGGCTACACCTTC. It is translated as CATSRGGGEVGYTF.

The J gene is TRBJ2-3, the V gene TRBV10-2; maybe TRBD1 (6 bases). Trimming pared 8 bases from V and 3 bases from J, leaving 12 bases between. The germline gives CDR1 WSHSY, CDR2 SAAADI. This CDR3 is 13 amino acids long. The CDR3 spells CASGRQETDTQYF. CDR3 sequence (DNA): TGCGCCAGCGGAAGACAGGAGACAGATACGCAGTATTTT.

The chain joins TRBV28 to TRBJ2-2, with D perhaps being TRBD1 or TRBD2 (5 bases each). The V gene lost 4 bases and the J gene lost 4 bases, with 7 bases spanning the gap. The CDR3 runs 13 residues. Germline CDR1 and CDR2: MDHEN and SYDVKM. The CDR3: CASSWGTTGELFF. As DNA, the CDR3 is TGTGCCAGCAGTTGGGGGACCACCGGGGAGCTGTTTTTT.

This clonotype is a singleton in its sample. The chain uses TRBV12-3 or TRBV12-4 and TRBJ2-2, with D perhaps TRBD1 or TRBD2 (5 bases each). The CDR3 length is 14 residues. Trimming stripped 4 bases from V and 6 bases from J, with 12 bases between. CDR3 coding DNA: TGTGCCAGCAGTTCCAGCCAGGGAGCCGGGGAGCTGTTTTTT. This translates into CASSSSQGAGELFF.

This clonotype was counted many times. CDR3 loop: CAISEMANRGNNEQFF. The CDR3 DNA sequence: TGTGCCATCAGTGAGATGGCTAACAGGGGGAACAATGAGCAGTTCTTC. The chain couples TRBV10-3 to TRBJ2-1; the match to TRBD1 covers 8 bases. CDR3 length: 16 residues. The V gene's germline CDR1 is ENHRY and CDR2 SYGVKD. V shed 2 bases and J 5 bases; nucleotides not matched to a gene: 8.

This clonotype has at least ten counts. This chain's CDR3 is CASSYSLNTEAFF. Here the CDR3 DNA reads TGTGCCAGCAGTTACTCGTTGAACACTGAAGCTTTCTTT. V usage is TRBV6-5 and J usage is TRBJ1-1; no clear D. V gave up 0 bases and J gave up 0 bases, with 2 bases separating them. Germline V lookup: CDR1 MNHEY, CDR2 SVGAGI. The CDR3 is 13 amino acids.

The genes are TRBV4-1 and TRBJ2-2; possibly TRBD1 for D (6 bases). Germline-derived CDR1 and CDR2 are MGHRA and YSYEKL. This CDR3 has 18 residues. V was pared by 5 bases and J by 4 bases, with 23 bases between. CDR3 amino acids: CASSSHPRPQGFTGELFF. CDR3 bases: TGCGCCAGCAGCTCGCATCCCAGACCCCAGGGGTTCACCGGGGAGCTGTTTTTT.

The rearrangement joins TRBV7-9 to TRBJ2-1, with 8 bases fitting TRBD1. CDR3 length: 14 residues. Looked up from germline, CDR1 is SEHNR and CDR2 is FQNEAQ (reference sequence). With 5 bases clipped from V and 12 bases from J, the junction kept 12 bases outside the gene matches. The CDR3 DNA is TGTGCCAGCAGCCCAGGGGGCCCCGGAATCGGGCAGTTCTTC. It translates to CASSPGGPGIGQFF.

As concerns this clonotype: The germline gene is not matched at one end of the junction; a read error may be the cause. This chain links TRBV28 with TRBJ2-1, with 11 bases aligning to TRBD1. The CDR3 runs to 15 residues. CDR1 is MDHEN, CDR2 SYDVKM, per germline. In nucleotides, the CDR3 is TGTGTCAGCAGTCCACGGGGACAGGGGGGGAATGAGCAGTTCTTC. Encoded protein: CVSSPRGQGGNEQFF.

The sample holds many counts of this clonotype. CDR3 DNA: TGTGCCAGCAGCTTAAAAGGGACTAGCGGATACAATGAGCAGTTCTTC. It specifies CASSLKGTSGYNEQFF. The chain employs TRBV7-8 and TRBJ2-1; 11 bases line up with TRBD2. The V segment lost 2 bases and the J segment 4 bases; nucleotides outside the gene matches: 4. This CDR3 spans 16 amino acids. Germline lookup yields CDR1 SGHVS and CDR2 FQNEAQ.